This T cell receptor (beta chain) is drawn from a study of blood T cells in healthy people across ages. General study results and limits: Strong correlation existed between TCR beta diversity and naive T cell percentage.

As regards this clonotype: Its antigen is unidentified.

V lost 0 bases and J lost 8; bases outside the gene matches: 6. The germline gives CDR1 SGDLS, CDR2 YYNGEE. The CDR3 is 14 amino acids. PCR was performed a second time for roughly 7 to 11 cycles using a sample-barcoded 5' primer and a J-beta primer mix. Every cDNA molecule carried a tag from a template-switch adaptor bearing 12 random nucleotides. TCRdb processed the 5' RACE reads anew with MiXCR; each CDR3 protein has one entry. The sample includes 870,000 or so distinct CDR3 sequences, 25% to 35% of them seen just once. The sequence came from a woman aged 80 or older in good health. Sequencing input: blood. The chain carries TRBV9 and TRBJ1-2; 8 bases line up with TRBD1. The chain's CDR3 is CASSVAPRDRGYTF. Here the CDR3 DNA reads TGTGCCAGCAGCGTAGCCCCCAGGGACAGGGGCTACACCTTC.